The source of this T cell receptor beta chain is a study of Ad26.COV2.S vaccination and SARS-CoV-2 variants. Germline V CDR1 and CDR2: MNHEY, SVGAGI. Trimming removed 8 bases at V and 7 bases at J, with 14 bases between. The CDR3 spans 13 residues. Only in-frame clones appear in the TCRdb table, and some are missing; sequencing was by immunoSEQ multiplex PCR. The sample consists of approximately 450,000 clones, 80% to 95% of them appearing once. Treatment reported: around 19 received Ad26.COV2.S at low or high dose, single or two shots; about 5 received placebo; per-sample allocation not given. Sampling occurred on day 63 after the first vaccine or placebo injection.

Sequences were derived from peripheral blood, sampled in a trial of Ad26.COV2.S vaccine versus placebo. The rearrangement links TRBV6-5 to TRBJ2-2, with D maybe TRBD1 (5 bases). This clonotype originated in a person between 18 and 65 years old who received the Ad26.COV2.S COVID-19 vaccine or a placebo. The CDR3: CASCSTGVGELFF. The CDR3 DNA sequence: TGTGCCAGCTGTAGTACAGGTGTCGGGGAGCTGTTTTTT.